This T cell receptor beta chain stems from a study of blood T cell repertoires in COVID-19 (dated by TCRdb to 2020 to 2021). The study in broad terms: Samples covering the acute and convalescent phases of COVID-19 were provided by collaborators in the United States, Italy and Spain. The material from the prospective study consisted of cDNA or gDNA derived from T cells, B-cell-depleted T cells, or PBMCs. The dataset comprised deeply sampled blood TCRbeta repertoires from subjects exposed to, actively infected with, or recovered from COVID-19. The repertoires were made available in a free public database intended to serve as a resource for research on the immune response to SARS-CoV-2. The samples were drawn from two sources: the first 160 participants of the ongoing ImmuneRACE study, and 950 to 1,500 subjects contributed by 6 global collaborators. Nearly every sample came with metadata listing a de-identified subject ID, COVID-19 status, age in years and sex. Where available, HLA class I and class II types were taken from metadata supplied by the sample provider and were not determined by assay-based typing. Broad study findings and their caveats: The amount of clinical and demographic metadata varied by source and participant and was provided uncurated.

Collaborating institutions collected whole blood in K2EDTA tubes following their own protocols. For TCRbeta analysis, collaborator samples were shipped as frozen whole blood, as isolated PBMCs, or as DNA extracted from either sample type. Concerning this clone: Its antigen remains undetermined. No quality values exist for individual bases; no much larger clone is one base distant.

The immunoSEQ Assay, a bias-controlled multiplex PCR, was used to amplify TCRbeta CDR3 regions from genomic DNA. Turning to the authors' computational methods: Nucleated cell counts per sample were estimated from amplification of reference gene primers within the assay. To quantify the absolute abundance of each unique TCRbeta CDR3 rearrangement, sequence reads were collapsed and filtered. For each sample, productive Simpson clonality was calculated as the square root of Simpson's diversity index across productive rearrangements. The immuneACCESS repertoire file appears here via TCRdb, limited to in-frame rearrangements. These files lack a portion of the clones; in checked studies, under half of the deficit traces to unresolved V genes, and the cause of the others is not known. That table supplies the V and J calls and clone size; D and trimming were determined from the DNA. Present in this sample are roughly 200,000 clones, 70% to 90% of which were seen just once. The ten most abundant clones make up about 3% of the sample.

Including the terminal cysteine and phenylalanine, the CDR3 comprises 15 residues. Here the CDR3 DNA is all that survives: 45 bases in frame from base 1. V and J are truncated by 4 bases and 7 bases respectively, leaving an intervening sequence of 18 bases. CDR1 and CDR2 are drawn from the germline V gene (reference sequence): SGHKS, YYEKEE. Recombination connected TRBV5-5 to TRBJ1-5; TRBD1 is a possible D gene, resting on 6 matching bases. Sequenced input: peripheral blood. This clonotype was sampled from a man in his 60s with acute or convalescent COVID-19. The CDR3 protein sequence reads: CASSPGGGLGQPQHF. Here is the DNA: TGTGCCAGCAGCCCTGGCGGGGGCTTGGGGCAGCCCCAGCATTTT. The full variable domain, completed from the reference TRBV5-5 and TRBJ1-5 proteins outside the CDR3, reads DAGVTQSPTHLIKTRGQQVTLRCSPISGHKSVSWYQQVLGQGPQFIFQYYEKEERGRGNFPDRFSARQFPNYSSELNVNALLLGDSALYLCASSPGGGLGQPQHFGDGTRLSIL.